This TCR beta chain was identified in a study of T cell changes during pregnancy in multiple sclerosis (dated by TCRdb to the late 2010s). Broadly, across the study: The study examined how the T cell repertoire changed over the course of pregnancy in women with multiple sclerosis.

Concerning this clone itself: Its recognized antigen is unknown. The input lacks base qualities; no much larger clone sits a single base away.

V sheds 0 bases and J sheds 4 bases, leaving 6 bases between their ends. The CDR3 runs 13 residues from the cysteine to the phenylalanine. Only the CDR3 part of the read is kept: 39 bases, read in frame from the first base. In the germline V gene, CDR1 corresponds to SGHVS and CDR2 to FQNEAQ. Receptor amplification or capture employed the immunoSEQ multiplex PCR assay. Not all clones reach the TCRdb copy of this immuneACCESS table, which keeps in-frame sequences only. Checked studies attribute under half of the gap to unresolved V genes and leave the rest unexplained. This sample gives around 72,000 clones in total; 91% of them show up just once. Around 0.64% of the sample rests with the top ten.

The sequence is built from TRBV7-8 and TRBJ1-2; tentative D gene TRBD1, with 5 bases matching. This material consisted of peripheral blood, taken in the third trimester of pregnancy. This TCR came from a female donor in good health, enrolled as a control in a pregnancy study. The encoded CDR3 is CASSLAGGYGYTF. The bases are TGTGCCAGCAGCTTAGCCGGGGGCTATGGCTACACCTTC.